This T cell receptor beta chain was obtained from a study of T-cell reconstitution after alpha-beta-depleted transplantation in children. Findings and caveats of the study: Where some patients showed high TCRbeta diversity at day 60, it came from recipient T cells and thymic progenitors that had survived. Counts and diversity of T cells one year after transplant came mostly from newly produced T cells. Alpha-beta T cells present about two months after transplant were reported to originate from several hundred expanded graft clones.

This clonotype was picked up many times. Its antigen is unidentified. Unique molecular identifiers were built into the TCRbeta library. MiXCR, run by TCRdb on the PCR reads, gives a single entry per CDR3 protein. This table holds 280,000 or so distinct CDR3 sequences, about 9.9% found once. The receptor's source is a male patient aged 2-15 years who had a stem cell transplant for chronic granulomatous disease, so the T cells may come from the graft donor. Specimen: peripheral blood, collected 180 days after TCRalphabeta/CD19-depleted stem cell transplant.

The CDR3, as DNA: TGCAGTGCTCATAAGACTAGCGGGGGGGCCTTTTTTGAGCAGTTCTTC. This translates into CSAHKTSGGAFFEQFF. This sequence joins TRBV20-1 and TRBJ2-1, with TRBD2 matching over 14 bases. V lost 5 bases and J lost 9; bases outside the gene matches: 12. The germline CDR1 and CDR2 sequences are DFQATT and SNEGSKA (reference sequence). The CDR3 consists of 16 residues.